Listed here are 11 T cell receptor beta chains from one sample, sequenced in a study of blood T cells in healthy people across ages. The use of a sample-barcoded 5' primer and a J-beta primer mix characterized a second PCR of 7 to 11 cycles. TCRdb processed the 5' RACE reads anew with MiXCR; each CDR3 protein has one entry. The sample shows approximately 690,000 distinct CDR3 sequences, approximately 40% of them seen only once. Sequenced sample: blood. Receptor source: a man older than 75 in good health.

A remark on this clonotype: A clone one base away is much larger, so this may be a read error. The V and J genes are TRBV7-3 and TRBJ2-3; tentative D call: TRBD2 (5 bases). This CDR3 has 16 residues. The V gene's germline CDR1 is SGHTA and CDR2 FQGTGA. The CDR3 loop is CASSPRGRGYTDAQYF. For the CDR3, the DNA is TGTGCCAGCAGCCCCCGAGGGCGAGGCTACACAGATGCGCAGTATTTT.

This clonotype has a handful of counts. This chain uses TRBV11-3 with TRBJ2-7; 7 positions match TRBD1. The ends lost 5 bases at V and 6 bases at J; junction bases unmatched: 10. Germline CDR1 SGHNT, CDR2 YENEEA. This CDR3 has 14 amino acids. CDR3 bases: TGTGCCAGCAGCCCCCGACAGGGTTCGAGCGAGCAGTACTTC. Protein: CASSPRQGSSEQYF. The complete variable domain, with remaining parts taken from reference TRBV11-3 and TRBJ2-7, reads EAGVVQSPRYKIIEKKQPVAFWCNPISGHNTLYWYLQNLGQGPELLIRYENEEAVDDSQLPKDRFSAERLKGVDSTLKIQPAELGDSAVYLCASSPRQGSSEQYFGPGTRLTVT.

Comment on this clonotype: This may arise from a read error, as a much more abundant clone is one base away. V and J are TRBV10-3 and TRBJ2-7, with TRBD1 matching over 10 bases. Looked up from germline, CDR1 is ENHRY and CDR2 is SYGVKD. The CDR3 covers 13 residues. The junction had 2 bases not matched to a gene; V was cut back by 7 bases and J by 2 bases. CDR3 in DNA: TGTGCCATCAATGGGACAGGGGCCTACGAGCAGTACTTC. It translates to CAINGTGAYEQYF.

The sample holds one count of this clonotype. This rearrangement joins TRBV6-5 to TRBJ2-6; D unclear. CDR3 length: 16 residues. V lost 10 bases and J lost 1, with 17 bases in between. Germline assignment: CDR1 MNHEY and CDR2 SVGAGI. The CDR3 region has the DNA TGTGCCACCACCCGAGGTTCAAGTTCTGGGGCCAACGTCCTGACTTTC. Translated: CATTRGSSSGANVLTF.

The rearrangement joins TRBV7-2 to TRBJ2-6; D is unclear. Between the trimmed V and J ends, which lost 3 bases and 0 bases, there was a span of 15 bases. This CDR3 region has 18 residues. In germline, CDR1 is SGHTA, CDR2 FQGNSA. DNA of the CDR3: TGTGCCAGCAGCTTCTTGGGCCCCGAGAGCTCTGGGGCCAACGTCCTGACTTTC. Amino acids: CASSFLGPESSGANVLTF.

This clonotype was found a few times. The V call is TRBV20-1, the J call TRBJ2-5, with 9 bases aligning to TRBD1. Germline CDR1 DFQATT, CDR2 SNEGSKA (reference sequence). The junction had 8 bases not matched to a gene; V was cut back by 1 base and J by 5 bases. CDR3 length: 15 amino acids. CDR3 sequence (DNA): TGCAGTGCTAGAGGGTGGGGACAGGGCAAGGAGACCCAGTACTTC. Its translation is CSARGWGQGKETQYF.

A word on this clonotype: The junction departs from germline at one end; a sequencing error may be responsible. The chain couples TRBV24-1 to TRBJ1-2; D ambiguous. Germline V CDR1 and CDR2: KGHDR, SFDVKD. CDR3 length: 11 residues. In DNA, the CDR3 is TGTGCCACAAGTGACGATTATGGCTACACCTTC. Translation gives CATSDDYGYTF.

This clonotype was seen at least ten times. V is TRBV11-2 and J is TRBJ1-6; D is unresolved. V was pared by 0 bases and J by 3 bases, with 6 bases between. The CDR3 totals 15 residues. CDR1 is SGHAT, CDR2 FQNNGV, per germline. This chain's CDR3 is CASSLDQNYNSPLHF. CDR3 nucleotide sequence: TGTGCCAGCAGCTTAGATCAGAACTATAATTCACCCCTCCACTTT.

The table lists this clonotype with many counts. The rearrangement links TRBV20-1 to TRBJ2-5; TRBD1 aligns across 10 bases. Looked up from germline, CDR1 is DFQATT and CDR2 is SNEGSKA (reference sequence). This CDR3 has 16 amino acids. CDR3 protein: CSSTGEGDRGFETQYF. The CDR3 DNA reads as TGCAGCTCCACGGGCGAAGGGGACAGGGGTTTTGAGACCCAGTACTTC.

V and J are TRBV14 and TRBJ1-1; TRBD1 might be the D (6 bases). Trimming removed 3 bases from V and 5 bases from J, with 22 bases in between. The CDR3 totals 17 residues. In germline, CDR1 is SGHDN, CDR2 FVKESK. The CDR3 nucleotides read TGTGCCAGCAGCCACGATTGGGGACAAAAAGTGAGGACTGAAGCTTTCTTT. This translates into CASSHDWGQKVRTEAFF.

This clonotype has at least ten counts. V is TRBV20-1 and J is TRBJ2-3, with TRBD1 as a possible D gene (5 bases). The CDR3 is 13 residues long. Deletions cut 4 bases from V and 2 bases from J, with 10 bases between. Per germline, CDR1 DFQATT and CDR2 SNEGSKA (reference sequence). CDR3 in amino acids: CSATDTLTDTQYF. CDR3 DNA sequence: TGCAGTGCTACGGACACGCTCACAGATACGCAGTATTTT.